This T cell receptor beta chain emerged from a study of T cell clonality in common variable immunodeficiency. CDR1 and CDR2 (germline): ENHRY, SYGVKD. The ends were cut back, 5 bases at V and 5 bases at J, with 12 bases in the middle. CDR3 length: 13 residues. This clone appeared many times. The read comes to an end 3 residues before the CDR3 does, leaving the germline J gene to fill in the end. The data were produced by immunoSEQ multiplex PCR, yet TCRdb's version contains in-frame clones alone and is incomplete. In total the sample includes 45,000 to 55,000 clones, none of them seen once. The chain recombines TRBV10-3 with TRBJ2-5; the D is unclear. This sequence originates from a person aged 18 to 69 in good health. The sample was peripheral blood mononuclear cells. The CDR3 is CAISIGLTETQYF. CDR3 bases read: TGTGCCATCAGTATTGGGCTAACGGAGACC.